This TCR beta chain was profiled in a study of blood T cell repertoires in COVID-19. Study information: PBMCs, B-cell-depleted T cells, or T cells provided the cDNA or gDNA that made up the material.

The assay was immunoSEQ multiplex PCR, and TCRdb's table has in-frame clones only and misses some. The sample holds around 420,000 clones, over 75% seen once. Sequencing was done on a sample of PBMCs or T cells enriched from blood (not recorded which). The TCR originated in a woman aged 35 to 49 with acute COVID-19.

CDR3 loop: CASSEWASGGTDTQYF. CDR3 nucleotide sequence: TGTGCCAGCAGTGAATGGGCCTCGGGGGGCACAGATACGCAGTATTTT. The chain has TRBV2 and TRBJ2-3; a possible D gene is TRBD2 (6 bases). This CDR3 comprises 16 residues. Trimming removed 2 bases from V and 1 base from J, with 13 bases in between. Germline CDR1 SNHLY, CDR2 FYNNEI.